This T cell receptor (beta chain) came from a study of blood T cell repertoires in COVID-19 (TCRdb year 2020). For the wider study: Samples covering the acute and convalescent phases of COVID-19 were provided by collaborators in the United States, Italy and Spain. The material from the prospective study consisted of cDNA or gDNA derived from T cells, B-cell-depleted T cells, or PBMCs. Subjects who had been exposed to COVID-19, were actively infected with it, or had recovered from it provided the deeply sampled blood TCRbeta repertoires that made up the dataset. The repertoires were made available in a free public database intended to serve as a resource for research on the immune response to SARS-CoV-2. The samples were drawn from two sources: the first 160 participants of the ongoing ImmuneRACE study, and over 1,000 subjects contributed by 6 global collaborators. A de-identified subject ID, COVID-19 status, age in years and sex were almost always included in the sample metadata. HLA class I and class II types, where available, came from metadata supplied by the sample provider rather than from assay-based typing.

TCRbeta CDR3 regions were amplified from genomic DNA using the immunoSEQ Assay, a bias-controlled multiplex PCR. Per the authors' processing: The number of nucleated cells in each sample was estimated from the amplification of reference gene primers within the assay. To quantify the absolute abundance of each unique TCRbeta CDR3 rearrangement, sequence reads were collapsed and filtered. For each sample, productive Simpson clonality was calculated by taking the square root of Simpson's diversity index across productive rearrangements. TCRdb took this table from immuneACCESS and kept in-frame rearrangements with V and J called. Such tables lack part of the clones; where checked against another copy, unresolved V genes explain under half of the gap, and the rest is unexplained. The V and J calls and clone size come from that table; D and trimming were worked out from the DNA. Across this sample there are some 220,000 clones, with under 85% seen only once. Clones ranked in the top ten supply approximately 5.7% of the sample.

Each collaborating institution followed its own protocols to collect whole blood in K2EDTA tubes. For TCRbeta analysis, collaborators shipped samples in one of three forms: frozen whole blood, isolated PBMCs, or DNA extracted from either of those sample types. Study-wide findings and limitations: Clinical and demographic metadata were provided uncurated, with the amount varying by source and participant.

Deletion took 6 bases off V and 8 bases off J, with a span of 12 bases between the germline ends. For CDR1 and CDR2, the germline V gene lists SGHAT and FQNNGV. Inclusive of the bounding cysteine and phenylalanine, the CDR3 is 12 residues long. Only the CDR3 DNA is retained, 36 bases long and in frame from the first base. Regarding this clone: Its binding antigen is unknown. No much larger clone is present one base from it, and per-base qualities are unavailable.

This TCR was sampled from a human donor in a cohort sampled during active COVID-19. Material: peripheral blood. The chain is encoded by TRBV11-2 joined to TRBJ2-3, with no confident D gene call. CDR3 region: CASRLTESTQYF. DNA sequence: TGTGCCAGCAGGCTTACTGAGTCTACGCAGTATTTT.